These 23 T cell receptor beta chains came from one sample sequenced in a study of cytomegalovirus exposure and HLA in healthy donors (dated by TCRdb to 2017 to 2019). The method behind the library was the immunoSEQ multiplex PCR assay. The multiplex PCR relied on a mix of 60 forward primers for TCR Vbeta segments and 13 reverse primers for TCR Jbeta segments. This is the immuneACCESS table as TCRdb keeps it, with only in-frame sequences that have V and J called. A part of the clones is gone; compared with another copy, unresolved V genes explain less than half, and the rest is unexplained. The sample data list 80,000 to 95,000 clones, and over 75% of these were observed just once. Jointly, the top ten make up roughly 6% of the sample. The specimen was PBMCs. Source of these receptors: a female donor in good health and CMV-seronegative.

V and J are TRBV6-5 and TRBJ2-5; 7 bases align to TRBD1. This CDR3 region has 14 residues. The V gene end was trimmed by 8 bases and the J gene end by 3 bases; junction bases not matched to a gene: 9. Germline CDR1 and CDR2: MNHEY and SVGAGI. CDR3 protein: CASGNTGAKETQYF. CDR3 bases: TGTGCCAGCGGGAACACAGGGGCGAAAGAGACCCAGTACTTC.

This clone is termed medium-sized. This chain uses TRBV6-6 with TRBJ1-1; D is unclear. V was pared by 0 bases and J by 5 bases, with 7 bases between. Germline V gives CDR1 MNHNY, CDR2 SVGAGI (reference sequence). The CDR3 covers 13 residues. CDR3 in DNA: TGTGCCAGCAGTTACTCATCCCTTACTGAAGCTTTCTTT. It encodes CASSYSSLTEAFF.

The rearrangement links TRBV21-1 to TRBJ2-5; the D call in the table, TRBD1, was not verified against the DNA. TRBV21-1 is marked as a pseudogene. The CDR3 extends over 16 amino acids. CDR3 region: CASSKGGQGGGETQYF. The CDR3, as DNA: TGTGCCAGCAGCAAAGGGGGACAGGGGGGTGGGGAGACCCAGTACTTC.

This rearrangement joins TRBV5-5 to TRBJ2-7, with D perhaps TRBD2 (7 bases). With 7 bases removed from V and 6 bases from J, the gap between germline ends came to 26 bases. Per germline, CDR1 SGHKS and CDR2 YYEKEE (reference sequence). The CDR3 has 16 amino acids. The CDR3 sequence is CASRRTAIEGGGEQYF. The CDR3 region has the DNA TGTGCCAGCCGCCGGACCGCCATCGAGGGAGGGGGCGAGCAGTACTTC.

This sequence joins TRBV29-1 and TRBJ1-2; 9 nucleotides agree with TRBD1. V lost 0 bases, J lost 5 bases, and 13 bases stayed unmatched. Germline CDR1 reads SQVTM; CDR2 reads ANQGSEA. The length of the CDR3 is 17 residues. CDR3 DNA sequence: TGCAGCGTTGAAGACTTCTCCTCGGGACAGGGAAATTATGGCTACACCTTC. Encoded protein: CSVEDFSSGQGNYGYTF. The complete variable domain, with remaining parts taken from reference TRBV29-1 and TRBJ1-2, reads SAVISQKPSRDICQRGTSLTIQCQVDSQVTMMFWYRQQPGQSLTLIATANQGSEATYESGFVIDKFPISRPNLTFSTLTVSNMSPEDSSIYLCSVEDFSSGQGNYGYTFGSGTRLTVV.

CDR3 sequence: CASSWAGGNSPLHF. CDR3 bases: TGTGCCAGCAGCTGGGCAGGGGGGAATTCACCCCTCCACTTT. V is TRBV7-3 and J is TRBJ1-6; the match to TRBD1 covers 7 bases. With 4 bases clipped from V and 7 bases from J, the junction kept 4 bases outside the gene matches. The CDR3 loop spans 14 amino acids. Germline lookup yields CDR1 SGHTA and CDR2 FQGTGA. Variable domain in full (rest from reference TRBV7-3 and TRBJ1-6): GAGVSQTPSNKVTEKGKYVELRCDPISGHTALYWYRQSLGQGPEFLIYFQGTGAADDSGLPNDRFFAVRPEGSVSTLKIQRTERGDSAVYLCASSWAGGNSPLHFGNGTRLTVT.

The CDR3 DNA reads as TGTGCCAGCAGCCCTGCGCGCGAGCAGTACTTC. Residues: CASSPAREQYF. This chain uses TRBV6-1 with TRBJ2-7; D gene unclear. Looked up from germline, CDR1 is MNHNS and CDR2 is SASEGT. The CDR3 has 11 amino acids. V lost 6 bases and J 6 bases, leaving 9 bases between the germline ends.

CDR3 DNA sequence: TGTGCCAGCAGTCCTAGCTCCAGGGGGATAGACTATGGCTACACCTTC. Protein sequence: CASSPSSRGIDYGYTF. The J gene is TRBJ1-2, the V gene TRBV28; 7 nucleotides line up with TRBD1. Germline V gene lookup returns CDR1 MDHEN and CDR2 SYDVKM. The CDR3 covers 16 residues. The V and J ends lost 5 bases and 3 bases, in that order; junction bases with no gene match: 12.

This chain joins TRBV2 and TRBJ1-4, with 8 bases that match TRBD1. Losses at the gene ends were 6 bases for V and 8 bases for J; bases not matched to a gene: 11. Germline V CDR1 and CDR2: SNHLY, FYNNEI. The CDR3 is 15 amino acids. CDR3: CASRNGQGAREKLFF. CDR3 DNA: TGTGCCAGCAGGAATGGGCAGGGGGCTCGGGAAAAACTGTTTTTT.

This clone was observed a few times. V and J are TRBV30 and TRBJ1-1; 12 bases map to TRBD1. V lost 7 bases to trimming and J lost 3 bases; unmatched junction nucleotides: 9. This CDR3 spans 15 amino acids. Germline V gene lookup returns CDR1 GTSNPN and CDR2 SVGIG (reference sequence). CDR3 amino acids: CALMPGQGAYTEAFF. CDR3 coding DNA: TGTGCCTTGATGCCGGGACAGGGGGCGTACACTGAAGCTTTCTTT.

The chain is built from TRBV6-1 and TRBJ1-5; D is unclear. The V end lost 8 bases, the J end lost 0 bases, and 8 bases lay between the germline ends. Germline CDR1 is MNHNS and CDR2 is SASEGT. The CDR3 covers 13 residues. CDR3 sequence: CASGGDSNQPQHF. The CDR3 DNA reads as TGTGCCAGCGGCGGAGATAGCAATCAGCCCCAGCATTTT.

The V call is TRBV28, the J call TRBJ2-7, with D uncertain. Germline lookup yields CDR1 MDHEN and CDR2 SYDVKM. This CDR3 has 11 amino acids. Between the trimmed V and J ends, which lost 4 bases and 6 bases, there was a span of 7 bases. The DNA of the CDR3 is TGTGCCAGCAGTTACGGGTCCGAGCAGTACTTC. It translates to CASSYGSEQYF.

This clone was counted between two and nine times. V and J are TRBV6-1 and TRBJ1-5; D is ambiguous. V shed 3 bases and J shed 4 bases, with 7 bases lying between them. CDR1 and CDR2 (germline): MNHNS, SASEGT. The CDR3 sequence is 13 residues long. Here the CDR3 DNA reads TGTGCCAGCAGTGAGAGTTGGAATCAGCCCCAGCATTTT. Translating gives CASSESWNQPQHF.

The chain uses TRBV6-1 and TRBJ1-5; D is unclear. The CDR3 spans 14 residues. The germline gives CDR1 MNHNS, CDR2 SASEGT. The V gene lost 1 base and the J gene lost 4 bases, with 8 bases spanning the gap. The CDR3: CASSEGQENQPQHF. The CDR3 coding sequence is TGTGCCAGCAGTGAAGGCCAGGAAAATCAGCCCCAGCATTTT.

This sequence joins TRBV27 and TRBJ1-1; tentative D call: TRBD1 (5 bases). Germline loops: CDR1 MNHEY, CDR2 SMNVEV (reference sequence). Trimming removed 4 bases from V and 0 bases from J, with 6 bases in between. The CDR3 totals 13 residues. This CDR3 is CASSWGVNTEAFF. The CDR3 nucleotides read TGTGCCAGCAGTTGGGGGGTGAACACTGAAGCTTTCTTT.

The chain is built from TRBV7-8 and TRBJ2-2; D uncertain. This CDR3 is built from 15 residues. Between the trimmed V and J ends, which lost 5 bases and 2 bases, there was a span of 12 bases. Germline assignment: CDR1 SGHVS and CDR2 FQNEAQ. CDR3 in DNA: TGTGCCAGCAGCCCTTACCGGGTAAACACCGGGGAGCTGTTTTTT. Translated: CASSPYRVNTGELFF.

This clone was detected only once. The genes are TRBV2 and TRBJ1-1; tentative D call: TRBD1 (5 bases). Trimming removed 3 bases from V and 5 bases from J, with 16 bases in between. Looked up from germline, CDR1 is SNHLY and CDR2 is FYNNEI. This CDR3 is built from 15 residues. The CDR3 spells CASSDGKGGETEAFF. CDR3 sequence (DNA): TGTGCCAGCAGTGACGGTAAGGGAGGGGAGACTGAAGCTTTCTTT.

J is TRBJ2-7 and V is TRBV6-1, with 8 bases matching TRBD1. Trimming removed 6 bases from V and 6 bases from J; junction bases left unmatched: 10. The CDR3 extends over 14 amino acids. The germline V gene has CDR1 MNHNS and CDR2 SASEGT. The CDR3 nucleotides are TGTGCCAGCAGCACTGACAGGGGTCTGAGCGAGCAGTACTTC. Encoded protein: CASSTDRGLSEQYF.

This clone came up a few times. The V and J genes are TRBV5-6 and TRBJ2-5, with 8 bases fitting TRBD1. V lost 4 bases and J lost 5; bases outside the gene matches: 4. CDR1 is SGHDT, CDR2 YYEEEE, per germline. The CDR3 is 13 amino acids. The CDR3 loop is CASSPGGSETQYF. The CDR3 DNA sequence: TGTGCCAGCAGCCCAGGGGGCTCGGAGACCCAGTACTTC. Full variable domain (rest looked up from reference TRBV5-6 and TRBJ2-5): DAGVTQSPTHLIKTRGQQVTLRCSPKSGHDTVSWYQQALGQGPQFIFQYYEEEERQRGNFPDRFSGHQFPNYSSELNVNALLLGDSALYLCASSPGGSETQYFGPGTRLLVL.

The gene calls are TRBV9 and TRBJ2-7; D possibly corresponds to TRBD1 (6 bases). The germline V gene has CDR1 SGDLS and CDR2 YYNGEE. CDR3 size: 14 residues. Trimming took off 2 bases at V and 2 bases at J, with 11 bases between the two ends. The chain's CDR3 is CASSVGDTTYEQYF. CDR3 in DNA: TGTGCCAGCAGCGTCGGGGACACGACCTACGAGCAGTACTTC.

This chain links TRBV4-3 with TRBJ2-1; TRBD2 agrees at 13 bases. This CDR3 has 15 residues. V trimming: 6 bases; J trimming: 10 bases; junction bases outside the gene matches: 9. CDR1 is LGHNA, CDR2 YSLEER, per germline. CDR3 nucleotides: TGCGCCAGCAGAGTTACTAGCGGGGGGGCCGGAGAGCAGTTCTTC. It is translated as CASRVTSGGAGEQFF.

The chain has TRBV6-5 and TRBJ1-2, with 8 positions matching TRBD1. Germline CDR1 MNHEY, CDR2 SVGAGI. CDR3 size: 13 residues. The V segment lost 6 bases and the J segment 3 bases; nucleotides outside the gene matches: 3. The CDR3 is CASRQDRDYGYTF. The DNA for the CDR3 is TGTGCCAGCAGACAGGACAGGGACTATGGCTACACCTTC.

The chain is built from TRBV6-6 and TRBJ2-5, with 8 bases matching TRBD2. The assigned J gene may be wrong: the sequence end matches TRBJ2-7 better. Germline V gives CDR1 MNHNY, CDR2 SVGAGI (reference sequence). The CDR3 has 15 amino acids. The CDR3 region has the DNA TGTGCCAGCAGAAAAACGGGAGGGGAACGTTCCGAGCAGTACTTC. This sequence encodes CASRKTGGERSEQYF.